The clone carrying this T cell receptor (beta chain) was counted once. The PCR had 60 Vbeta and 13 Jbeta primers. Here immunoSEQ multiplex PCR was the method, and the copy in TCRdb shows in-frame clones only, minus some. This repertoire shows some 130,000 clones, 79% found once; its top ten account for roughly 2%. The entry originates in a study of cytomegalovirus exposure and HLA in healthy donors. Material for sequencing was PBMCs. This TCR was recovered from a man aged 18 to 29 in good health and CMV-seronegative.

This chain's CDR3 is CASSLGREAYEQYF. CDR3 nucleotides: TGTGCCAGCAGCTTGGGCAGGGAAGCCTACGAGCAGTACTTC. The chain combines TRBV5-4 with TRBJ2-7; perhaps TRBD1 as D (5 bases). With 0 bases removed from V and 2 bases from J, the gap between germline ends came to 9 bases. This CDR3 region has 14 residues. In germline, CDR1 is SGHNT, CDR2 YYREEE (reference sequence).